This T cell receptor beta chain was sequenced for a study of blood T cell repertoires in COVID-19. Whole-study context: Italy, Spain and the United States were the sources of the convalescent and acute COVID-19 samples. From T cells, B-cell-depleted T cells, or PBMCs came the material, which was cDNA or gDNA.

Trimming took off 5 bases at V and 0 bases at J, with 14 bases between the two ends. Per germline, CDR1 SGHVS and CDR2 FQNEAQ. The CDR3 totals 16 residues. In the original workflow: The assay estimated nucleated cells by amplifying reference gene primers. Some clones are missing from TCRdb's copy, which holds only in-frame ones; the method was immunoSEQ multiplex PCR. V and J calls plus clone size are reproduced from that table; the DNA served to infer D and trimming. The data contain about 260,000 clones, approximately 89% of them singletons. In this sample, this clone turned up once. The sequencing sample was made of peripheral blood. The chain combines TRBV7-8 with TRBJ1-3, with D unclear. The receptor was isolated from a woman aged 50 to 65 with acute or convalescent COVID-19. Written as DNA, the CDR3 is TGTGCCAGCAGCCCCGACCGCGGGGTCTCTGGAAACACCATATATTTT. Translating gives CASSPDRGVSGNTIYF.